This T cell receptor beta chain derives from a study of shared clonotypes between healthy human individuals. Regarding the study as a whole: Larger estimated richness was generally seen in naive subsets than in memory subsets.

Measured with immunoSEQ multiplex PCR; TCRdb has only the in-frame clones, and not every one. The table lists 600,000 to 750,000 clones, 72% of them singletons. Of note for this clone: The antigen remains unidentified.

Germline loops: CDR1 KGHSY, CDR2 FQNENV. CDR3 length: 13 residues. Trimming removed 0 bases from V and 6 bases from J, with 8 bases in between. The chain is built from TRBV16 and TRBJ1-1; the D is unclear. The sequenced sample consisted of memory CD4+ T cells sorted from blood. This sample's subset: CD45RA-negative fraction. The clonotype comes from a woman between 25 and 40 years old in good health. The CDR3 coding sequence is TGTGCCAGCAGCCAATCGGATGGGGCTGAAGCTTTCTTT. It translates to CASSQSDGAEAFF. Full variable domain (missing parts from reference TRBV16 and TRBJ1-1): GEEVAQTPKHLVRGEGQKAKLYCAPIKGHSYVFWYQQVLKNEFKFLISFQNENVFDETGMPKERFSAKCLPNSPCSLEIQATKLEDSAVYFCASSQSDGAEAFFGQGTRLTVV.